These 31 T cell receptor beta chains originate from one sample sequenced in a study of T cell responses to AZD1222 COVID-19 vaccine. Profiling relied on immunoSEQ multiplex PCR, and the TCRdb table lists in-frame clones only, not all of them. The table records around 88,000 clones, approximately 87% of them present only once. The sample here was peripheral blood, taken on day 0 of AZD1222 vaccination. These receptors originate from an adult in good health.

The chain's CDR3 is CASRGTGMSAAKNIQYF. For the CDR3, the DNA is TGTGCCAGCAGAGGGACAGGGATGAGCGCGGCCAAAAACATTCAGTACTTC. The gene calls are TRBV21-1 and TRBJ2-4; TRBD1 was called by the table and not checked on the DNA. TRBV21-1 is a recognized pseudogene. CDR3 size: 17 residues.

In regard to this clone: In the same sample, other DNA sequences code for this CDR3. The chain couples TRBV20-1 to TRBJ2-5; D ambiguous. This CDR3 spans 10 amino acids. Germline values: CDR1 DFQATT, CDR2 SNEGSKA (reference sequence). Trimming removed 5 bases from V and 2 bases from J, with 3 bases in between. CDR3 bases: TGCAGTGCTCGTCAAGAGACCCAGTACTTC. Its translation is CSARQETQYF.

This chain joins TRBV9 and TRBJ2-3, with 9 bases matching TRBD2. CDR3 length equals 16 residues. V shed 4 bases, J shed 2 bases, and the junction held 8 bases outside the gene matches. Germline CDR1 reads SGDLS; CDR2 reads YYNGEE. The CDR3 nucleotides read TGTGCCAGCAGCCCAGCGGCGGGGGGGTTCACAGATACGCAGTATTTT. It codes for CASSPAAGGFTDTQYF.

This rearrangement joins TRBV29-1 to TRBJ1-1; maybe TRBD1 (5 bases). Germline CDR1 SQVTM, CDR2 ANQGSEA. Trimming took 3 bases from V and 1 from J, leaving 12 bases between them. CDR3 size: 14 residues. CDR3 coding DNA: TGCAGCGTTGAGTCAAGGGGTCAGAACACTGAAGCTTTCTTT. Translated, it gives CSVESRGQNTEAFF.

V and J are TRBV6-5 and TRBJ1-1; D ambiguous. The CDR3 has 15 residues. Germline CDR1 is MNHEY and CDR2 is SVGAGI. V lost 6 bases, J lost 1 base, and 15 bases lay in between. The DNA for the CDR3 is TGTGCCAGCAGCCGAGGGTGGGCCGGGAACACTGAAGCTTTCTTT. Protein sequence: CASSRGWAGNTEAFF.

In this sample, this clone turned up many times. The genes are TRBV30 and TRBJ1-2; D is unclear. Germline values: CDR1 GTSNPN, CDR2 SVGIG (reference sequence). This CDR3 region has 11 residues. The V end was cut by 7 bases, the J end by 5 bases, with 11 bases between. The CDR3 region has the DNA TGTGCCTATGAACCATTATATGGCTACACCTTC. This sequence encodes CAYEPLYGYTF.

In this sample, this clone turned up a few times. The rearrangement uses TRBV6-4 and TRBJ2-2; D is uncertain. CDR1 is MRHNA, CDR2 SNTAGT, per germline. The CDR3 is made up of 13 amino acids. The V end was cut by 0 bases, the J end by 3 bases, with 2 bases between. The CDR3 protein is CASSDSDTGELFF. DNA of the CDR3: TGTGCCAGCAGTGACTCGGACACCGGGGAGCTGTTTTTT.

The chain joins TRBV10-3 to TRBJ2-7, with 9 bases identical to TRBD1. The V gene's germline CDR1 is ENHRY and CDR2 SYGVKD. CDR3 length equals 17 residues. Unmatched junction bases numbered 17, after V lost 10 bases and J lost 1 base. CDR3 in amino acids: CASSGTGRTVSSYEQYF. CDR3 nucleotides: TGTGCCAGCTCCGGGACAGGGAGGACGGTGAGTTCCTACGAGCAGTACTTC.

The chain combines TRBV9 with TRBJ2-1; 7 nucleotides match TRBD2. The J segment lost 4 bases and the V segment lost 4 bases, leaving 5 bases of the junction unmatched. The CDR3 extends over 14 amino acids. CDR1 SGDLS and CDR2 YYNGEE come from the germline V gene. This chain's CDR3 is CASSIGTIYNEQFF. The CDR3 coding sequence is TGTGCCAGCAGCATCGGGACTATATACAATGAGCAGTTCTTC.

This chain joins TRBV7-9 and TRBJ1-2, with a weak D call TRBD1 (5 bases). This CDR3 contains 15 residues. CDR1 is SEHNR, CDR2 FQNEAQ, per germline (reference sequence). V was shortened by 2 bases and J by 2 bases, with 12 bases between the two germline ends. CDR3 coding DNA: TGTGCCAGCAGCTTATATCAGGGTGCCAACTATGGCTACACCTTC. It translates to CASSLYQGANYGYTF.

The chain has TRBV28 and TRBJ2-7, with D possibly matching TRBD1 (5 bases). V dropped 5 bases and J dropped 4 bases, with 18 bases sitting between them. Germline-derived CDR1 and CDR2 are MDHEN and SYDVKM. The CDR3 loop spans 15 amino acids. For the CDR3, the DNA is TGTGCCAGCAGTGAAGGGGCTAGATTTGGATACGAGCAGTACTTC. This sequence encodes CASSEGARFGYEQYF. The complete variable domain, with remaining parts taken from reference TRBV28 and TRBJ2-7, reads DVKVTQSSRYLVKRTGEKVFLECVQDMDHENMFWYRQDPGLGLRLIYFSYDVKMKEKGDIPEGYSVSREKKERFSLILESASTNQTSMYLCASSEGARFGYEQYFGPGTRLTVT.

This clone was seen only a few times. The V call is TRBV3-1 (or the pseudogene TRBV3-2), the J call TRBJ1-5; no reliable D call. The CDR3 is 13 residues long. Deletions cut 0 bases from V and 9 bases from J, with 9 bases between. Germline V gene sequence: CDR1 LGHDT, CDR2 YNNKEL (reference sequence). The chain's CDR3 is CASSQDRNRPQHF. As DNA, the CDR3 is TGTGCCAGCAGCCAAGATCGGAACAGGCCCCAGCATTTT.

The chain recombines TRBV7-2 with TRBJ1-5, with D hard to call. Germline CDR1 is SGHTA and CDR2 is FQGNSA. The CDR3 is 12 residues long. V lost 1 base and J 6 bases, leaving 4 bases between the germline ends. The CDR3 region has the DNA TGTGCCAGCAGCTTAGATGTTCAGCCCCAGCATTTT. This translates into CASSLDVQPQHF. The variable domain in full, completed from reference TRBV7-2 and TRBJ1-5, reads GAGVSQSPSNKVTEKGKDVELRCDPISGHTALYWYRQSLGQGLEFLIYFQGNSAPDKSGLPSDRFSAERTGGSVSTLTIQRTQQEDSAVYLCASSLDVQPQHFGDGTRLSIL.

Here the CDR3 DNA reads TGTGCCAGCAGAGGTTGGTCATCTAGCACAGATACGCAGTATTTT. Protein: CASRGWSSSTDTQYF. This chain joins TRBV28 and TRBJ2-3, with no clear D. Germline V CDR1 and CDR2: MDHEN, SYDVKM. The V and J ends lost 6 bases and 0 bases respectively, with 13 bases between them. The CDR3 is made up of 15 amino acids.

This clone has only one observation. The chain couples TRBV15 to TRBJ1-2, with D hard to call. The germline V gene has CDR1 LNHNV and CDR2 YYDKDF (reference sequence). This CDR3 has 14 residues. Trimming shortened V by 2 bases and J by 8 bases, and 15 bases separated the two germline ends. The CDR3 sequence: CATSRQIGTAGYTF. CDR3 nucleotides: TGTGCCACCAGCAGACAGATTGGTACGGCAGGCTACACCTTC.

The CDR3 DNA sequence: TGTGCCAGTAATAACCCAGGGACTAGCGGGGGTTATACGCAGTATTTT. Translated, it gives CASNNPGTSGGYTQYF. The J gene is TRBJ2-3, the V gene TRBV19; 14 bases map to TRBD2. Trimming cost V 7 bases and J 7 bases; bases outside gene matches: 10. Germline CDR1 reads LNHDA; CDR2 reads SQIVND (reference sequence). This CDR3 contains 16 residues.

The chain recombines TRBV27 with TRBJ2-7; perhaps TRBD2 as D (5 bases). The CDR3 has 14 amino acids. V was trimmed by 4 bases and J by 0 bases, leaving 10 bases between them. CDR1 and CDR2 (germline): MNHEY, SMNVEV (reference sequence). The CDR3 region is CASSSPGSSYEQYF. As DNA, the CDR3 is TGTGCCAGCAGTTCCCCGGGGAGCTCCTACGAGCAGTACTTC.

This rearrangement joins TRBV9 to TRBJ1-5, with a possible D match to TRBD1 (6 bases). Trimming cost V 1 base and J 7 bases, with 12 bases left between them. The CDR3 covers 14 residues. Germline V gene sequence: CDR1 SGDLS, CDR2 YYNGEE. DNA of the CDR3: TGTGCCAGCAGCGTATCCGCGGGGGCCCAGCCCCAGCATTTT. It encodes CASSVSAGAQPQHF.

This clone was detected ten times or more. The rearrangement joins TRBV6-2 or TRBV6-3 to TRBJ2-7; 8 bases line up with TRBD1. The CDR3 length is 15 residues. Germline V gene data show CDR1 as MNHEY and CDR2 as SVGEGT. V gave up 2 bases and J gave up 3 bases; unmatched junction bases: 6. Written as DNA, the CDR3 is TGTGCCAGCAGTTACCCCGCTGGACAGGGCTACGAGCAGTACTTC. Residues: CASSYPAGQGYEQYF.

This clone was observed once. V is TRBV9 and J is TRBJ2-5, with unresolved D. This CDR3 comprises 13 residues. Germline V gene lookup returns CDR1 SGDLS and CDR2 YYNGEE. The V end was cut by 0 bases, the J end by 3 bases, with 6 bases between. The DNA of the CDR3 is TGTGCCAGCAGCGTAGTGACCGAAGAGACCCAGTACTTC. It codes for CASSVVTEETQYF. The full variable domain, completed using reference TRBV9 and TRBJ2-5, is DSGVTQTPKHLITATGQRVTLRCSPRSGDLSVYWYQQSLDQGLQFLIQYYNGEERAKGNILERFSAQQFPDLHSELNLSSLELGDSALYFCASSVVTEETQYFGPGTRLLVL.

This rearrangement joins TRBV5-4 to TRBJ1-6, with D unclear. The ends were cut back, 3 bases at V and 0 bases at J, with 4 bases in the middle. Germline-derived CDR1 and CDR2 are SGHNT and YYREEE (reference sequence). CDR3 size: 14 residues. Written as DNA, the CDR3 is TGTGCCAGCAGCTCTGGCTCCTATAATTCACCCCTCCACTTT. It encodes CASSSGSYNSPLHF. The whole variable domain, filled in from reference TRBV5-4 and TRBJ1-6, reads ETGVTQSPTHLIKTRGQQVTLRCSSQSGHNTVSWYQQALGQGPQFIFQYYREEENGRGNFPPRFSGLQFPNYSSELNVNALELDDSALYLCASSSGSYNSPLHFGNGTRLTVT.

The chain uses TRBV12-3 or TRBV12-4 and TRBJ1-2, with unresolved D. The ends were cut back, 4 bases at V and 12 bases at J, with 18 bases in the middle. This CDR3 is built from 13 residues. The CDR3 protein is CASSSTGPGLNTF. The DNA of the CDR3 is TGTGCCAGCAGTTCAACGGGCCCCGGATTAAACACCTTC.

The chain combines TRBV28 with TRBJ1-5, with TRBD1 matching over 9 bases. CDR3 length: 18 residues. Trimming took 6 bases from V and 4 from J; bases not matched to a gene: 16. Germline CDR1 and CDR2: MDHEN and SYDVKM. CDR3 sequence (DNA): TGTGCCAGCAGCTCGCCGGGACAGGGTTTGCTCCTGAATCAGCCCCAGCATTTT. It specifies CASSSPGQGLLLNQPQHF.

V gene TRBV11-2 combines with J gene TRBJ1-1, with unresolved D. The germline gives CDR1 SGHAT, CDR2 FQNNGV. The V and J ends lost 0 bases and 10 bases respectively, with 15 bases between them. The CDR3 consists of 14 residues. Written as DNA, the CDR3 is TGTGCCAGCAGCTTAGATCAGTTGAAACGAGGAGCTTTCTTT. This encodes CASSLDQLKRGAFF.

The J gene is TRBJ2-5, the V gene TRBV7-9, with 7 bases identical to TRBD1. Losses at the gene ends were 4 bases for V and 5 bases for J; bases not matched to a gene: 10. The CDR3 extends over 15 amino acids. In germline, CDR1 is SEHNR, CDR2 FQNEAQ (reference sequence). CDR3 bases: TGTGCCAGCAGCTCCACCTTCGACAGGGACGAGACCCAGTACTTC. Translation: CASSSTFDRDETQYF.

This chain uses TRBV4-1 with TRBJ2-1; D is perhaps TRBD2 (6 bases). Germline CDR1 is MGHRA and CDR2 is YSYEKL. This CDR3 region has 16 residues. The V gene lost 0 bases and the J gene lost 4 bases, with 13 bases spanning the gap. CDR3 loop: CASSQEVGGIYNEQFF. The CDR3 DNA follows: TGCGCCAGCAGCCAAGAAGTGGGGGGTATATACAATGAGCAGTTCTTC.

J is TRBJ1-1 and V is TRBV28; D unclear. V lost 1 base to trimming and J lost 1 base, with 7 bases between them. CDR1 and CDR2 from the germline V gene are MDHEN and SYDVKM. The CDR3 has 14 residues. This CDR3 reads CASSLYRENTEAFF. The CDR3 DNA reads TGTGCCAGCAGTTTATACAGAGAGAACACTGAAGCTTTCTTT.

The chain is built from TRBV3-1 (or the pseudogene TRBV3-2) and TRBJ1-3, with D hard to call. Germline V gene lookup returns CDR1 LGHDT and CDR2 YNNKEL (reference sequence). The CDR3 runs 14 residues. Trimming stripped 0 bases from V and 1 base from J, with 4 bases between. CDR3 in DNA: TGTGCCAGCAGCCAAGACAGGTCTGGAAACACCATATATTTT. The encoded protein is CASSQDRSGNTIYF.

Here the CDR3 reads CASSQEHSATGELFF. CDR3 DNA sequence: TGCGCCAGCAGCCAAGAGCATAGCGCCACCGGGGAGCTGTTTTTT. V gene TRBV4-3 combines with J gene TRBJ2-2; D is perhaps TRBD2 (5 bases). CDR1 LGHNA and CDR2 YSLEER come from the germline V gene. The ends were cut back, 0 bases at V and 4 bases at J, with 9 bases in the middle. The CDR3 length is 15 residues.

This chain uses TRBV5-1 with TRBJ1-1; D is possibly TRBD1 (5 bases). V was shortened by 4 bases and J by 1 base, with 26 bases between the two germline ends. CDR1 and CDR2 from the germline V gene are SGHRS and YFSETQ. This CDR3 spans 19 amino acids. The DNA for the CDR3 is TGCGCCAGCAGCCCATCCCTGGGACGGGGCGGGAAGGGGAACACTGAAGCTTTCTTT. Encoded protein: CASSPSLGRGGKGNTEAFF.

This clone was seen only a few times. J is TRBJ1-2 and V is TRBV3-1 (or the pseudogene TRBV3-2); a weak D match, TRBD1 (5 bases). From germline, CDR1 is LGHDT and CDR2 YNNKEL (reference sequence). The CDR3 is 15 amino acids. Trimming left V 0 bases short and J 8 bases short, with 16 bases between. CDR3 sequence (DNA): TGTGCCAGCAGCCAAGATGTGGGGGGAGGTTGGGGCTACACCTTC. Its protein product is CASSQDVGGGWGYTF.